The subject of this entry is one T cell receptor (beta chain). Antigen unknown. Libraries were prepared by immunoSEQ multiplex PCR; TCRdb keeps only in-frame clonotypes and omits some of them. The data contain 99,000 or so clones, roughly 82% of them singletons. Trimming took off 0 bases at V and 8 bases at J, with 17 bases between the two ends. Germline loops: CDR1 SGDLS, CDR2 YYNGEE. This CDR3 is 15 amino acids long. This sample was taken from a study of T cell responses to AZD1222 COVID-19 vaccine. Study summary: Pooling was applied to second doses at about 4 or about 12 weeks. Study-wide points: Samples come after the peak T cell response, not at day 14. CD4 TCRs covered the whole spike, strongest at regions 160-218 and 743-854. Baseline testing showed seropositivity in only 6 or 7 AZD1222 recipients.

The TCR originated in an adult in good health. This chain joins TRBV9 and TRBJ1-2, with D perhaps matching TRBD1 (5 bases). Sequences were derived from peripheral blood, sampled on day 0 of AZD1222 vaccination. The CDR3 sequence is CASSVGGTVVGGYTF. Written as DNA, the CDR3 is TGTGCCAGCAGCGTAGGTGGGACGGTTGTGGGAGGCTACACCTTC.